Shown below are 14 T cell receptor beta chains from a single sample sequenced in a study of siplizumab effects on memory and regulatory T cells. Method: immunoSEQ multiplex PCR; TCRdb's copy keeps in-frame clones and lacks some. The sample records about 87,000 clones, 94% being singletons. Sequenced material: non-Treg CD4+ T cells sorted from blood. The receptors shown here come from a human donor in good health.

This chain connects TRBV2 to TRBJ2-4; no clear D gene. Germline loops: CDR1 SNHLY, CDR2 FYNNEI. Between the trimmed V and J ends, which lost 4 bases and 6 bases, there was a span of 10 bases. There are 13 residues in the CDR3. In DNA, the CDR3 is TGTGCCAGCAGTGTGGATAAGTTAAACATTCAGTACTTC. Translating gives CASSVDKLNIQYF.

The chain is built from TRBV27 and TRBJ2-1; 12 bases match TRBD2. J gave up 16 bases and V 2 bases, and 12 bases lay outside the gene matches. The germline V gene has CDR1 MNHEY and CDR2 SMNVEV (reference sequence). This CDR3 spans 15 amino acids. The CDR3 sequence: CASSLRLAGALPVFF. CDR3 sequence (DNA): TGTGCCAGCAGTTTACGACTAGCGGGAGCCCTACCGGTATTCTTC.

To note about this clone: Other DNA sequences in the same sample also yield this CDR3. This chain links TRBV6-5 with TRBJ1-4; D is undetermined. Germline V gives CDR1 MNHEY, CDR2 SVGAGI. CDR3 length equals 14 residues. Trimming removed 2 bases from V and 8 bases from J, with 12 bases in between. The CDR3 DNA reads TGTGCCAGCAGTTACCGGGGTACAGACGAAAAACTGTTTTTT. Residues: CASSYRGTDEKLFF.

This rearrangement joins TRBV5-1 to TRBJ2-1; 15 positions agree with TRBD2. CDR1 and CDR2 from the germline V gene are SGHRS and YFSETQ. The V and J ends lost 4 bases and 7 bases, in that order; junction bases with no gene match: 3. CDR3 size: 15 residues. In DNA form, the CDR3 reads TGCGCCAGCAGCCCCGGGACTAGCGGGAGGAATGAGCAGTTCTTC. This sequence encodes CASSPGTSGRNEQFF.

V usage is TRBV5-5 and J usage is TRBJ1-2; TRBD1 might be the D (6 bases). CDR1 and CDR2 from the germline V gene are SGHKS and YYEKEE (reference sequence). The CDR3 totals 13 residues. Trimming removed 4 bases from V and 7 bases from J, with 14 bases in between. CDR3 in DNA: TGTGCCAGCAGCCTCCGGGACAATAGTGGCTACACCTTC. Translated, it gives CASSLRDNSGYTF.

V gene TRBV4-2 combines with J gene TRBJ2-7; 9 bases align to TRBD2. The V gene's germline CDR1 is LGHNA and CDR2 YNFKEQ. The CDR3 sequence is 15 residues long. V shed 2 bases and J 3 bases; nucleotides not matched to a gene: 5. CDR3 protein: CASSQQSSGDYEQYF. The CDR3 nucleotides are TGTGCCAGCAGCCAACAGTCTAGCGGGGACTACGAGCAGTACTTC.

The rearrangement links TRBV28 to TRBJ1-2, with a possible D match to TRBD1 (5 bases). CDR1 is MDHEN and CDR2 is SYDVKM in the germline V gene. The ends were cut back, 6 bases at V and 1 base at J, with 6 bases in the middle. The CDR3 has 12 amino acids. CDR3 DNA: TGTGCCAGCAGGCAGGGTAACTATGGCTACACCTTC. Protein product: CASRQGNYGYTF.

The chain uses TRBV6-6 and TRBJ2-2, with D hard to call. The germline V gene encodes CDR1 MNHNY and CDR2 SVGAGI (reference sequence). The V gene lost 4 bases and the J gene lost 5 bases, with 11 bases spanning the gap. CDR3 length: 14 amino acids. The CDR3 DNA reads TGTGCCAGCAGTTTCCTACGGGCAACCGGGGAGCTGTTTTTT. Protein product: CASSFLRATGELFF.

The chain recombines TRBV14 with TRBJ1-2, with D perhaps TRBD1 (5 bases). Germline V lookup: CDR1 SGHDN, CDR2 FVKESK. The CDR3 spans 15 residues. V gave up 0 bases and J gave up 1 base, with 9 bases separating them. CDR3 DNA sequence: TGTGCCAGCAGCCAAGAGGCAGGGTTTAACTATGGCTACACCTTC. Protein product: CASSQEAGFNYGYTF.

This chain joins TRBV9 and TRBJ1-6; no clear D gene. The CDR3 totals 15 residues. The V gene lost 2 bases and the J gene lost 2 bases, with 8 bases spanning the gap. Germline values: CDR1 SGDLS, CDR2 YYNGEE. This CDR3 is CASSVAETYNSPLHF. The CDR3 DNA follows: TGTGCCAGCAGCGTCGCCGAAACCTATAATTCACCCCTCCACTTT.

This chain joins TRBV19 and TRBJ2-4; 8 positions match TRBD1. The CDR3 extends over 16 amino acids. The germline gives CDR1 LNHDA, CDR2 SQIVND (reference sequence). With 3 bases clipped from V and 3 bases from J, the junction kept 7 bases outside the gene matches. The CDR3 bases are TGTGCCAGTAGTATCAAATATGGACAGGGCAAAAACATTCAGTACTTC. It encodes CASSIKYGQGKNIQYF.

In its sample, this clone was seen once. The chain couples TRBV7-8 to TRBJ2-7; 14 bases are a match to TRBD2. V shed 5 bases, J shed 0 bases, and the junction held 3 bases outside the gene matches. The CDR3 has 16 amino acids. Germline CDR1 SGHVS, CDR2 FQNEAQ. The CDR3 reads CASSRGTSGGSYEQYF. The CDR3 DNA is TGTGCCAGCAGCCGAGGGACTAGCGGGGGCTCCTACGAGCAGTACTTC.

This chain connects TRBV5-4 to TRBJ1-2, with D perhaps TRBD1 (6 bases). Trimming stripped 4 bases from V and 13 bases from J, with 20 bases between. Looked up from germline, CDR1 is SGHNT and CDR2 is YYREEE (reference sequence). This CDR3 is 13 amino acids long. As DNA, the CDR3 is TGTGCCAGCAGCCCGCAGGGGACCTTTGGAGCCACCTTC. Translated, it gives CASSPQGTFGATF.

The chain carries TRBV14 and TRBJ2-7; weak D call: TRBD1 (5 bases). The CDR3 consists of 15 residues. The V gene lost 0 bases and the J gene lost 2 bases, with 11 bases spanning the gap. Germline V lookup: CDR1 SGHDN, CDR2 FVKESK. The CDR3: CASSQEGVPTYEQYF. The CDR3 region has the DNA TGTGCCAGCAGCCAAGAAGGGGTACCCACCTACGAGCAGTACTTC.